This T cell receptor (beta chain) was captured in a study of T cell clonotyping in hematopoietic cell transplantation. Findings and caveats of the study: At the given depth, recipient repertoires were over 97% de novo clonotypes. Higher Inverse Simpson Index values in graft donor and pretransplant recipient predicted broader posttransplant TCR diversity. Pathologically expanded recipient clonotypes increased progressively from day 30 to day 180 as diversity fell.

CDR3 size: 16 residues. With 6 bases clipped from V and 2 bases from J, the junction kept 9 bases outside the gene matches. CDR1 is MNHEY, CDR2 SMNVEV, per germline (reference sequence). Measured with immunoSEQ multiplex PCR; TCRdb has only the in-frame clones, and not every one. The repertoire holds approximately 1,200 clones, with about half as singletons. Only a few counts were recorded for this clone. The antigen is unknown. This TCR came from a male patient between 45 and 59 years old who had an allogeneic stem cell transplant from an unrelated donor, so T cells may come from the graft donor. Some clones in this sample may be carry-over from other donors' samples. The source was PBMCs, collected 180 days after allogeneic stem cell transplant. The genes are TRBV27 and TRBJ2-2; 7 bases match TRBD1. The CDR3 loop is CASSPNRGLNTGELFF. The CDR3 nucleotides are TGTGCCAGCAGCCCGAACAGGGGATTAAACACCGGGGAGCTGTTTTTT.